This TCR beta chain was identified in a study of blood T cells in healthy people across ages. Alongside a J-beta primer mix, a sample-barcoded 5' primer served in a second PCR lasting about 7 to 12 cycles. Every cDNA molecule bore a tag from a template-switch adaptor containing 12 random nucleotides. TCRdb called the 5' RACE reads again in MiXCR, with one record for every CDR3 protein. The sample shows about 1.8 million distinct CDR3 sequences, just under 50% of them seen only once. V dropped 5 bases and J dropped 5 bases, with 5 bases sitting between them. The CDR3 length is 11 residues. Germline CDR1 reads MNHEY; CDR2 reads SVGEGT.

The sequenced material came from blood. This clonotype originated in a middle-aged woman in good health. The rearrangement joins TRBV6-2 or TRBV6-3 to TRBJ2-3, with D hard to call. CDR3 DNA sequence: TGTGCCAGCAGTCACTTAGATACGCAGTATTTT. Translation gives CASSHLDTQYF.